The 27 T cell receptor beta chains reported below all come from one sample, sequenced in a study of T-cell memory formation after mild COVID-19. TCRdb independently ran MiXCR on the 5' RACE reads; one entry per CDR3 protein. Of approximately 350,000 distinct CDR3 sequences in the sample, over 10% were seen once. The sample was PBMCs or a T cell subset sorted from them (not recorded which). These receptors were obtained from a young man who had mild COVID-19 (a few samples of this study predate the infection). Cell type and time point are not known.

V usage is TRBV4-1 and J usage is TRBJ1-4, with 11 bases identical to TRBD1. Germline lookup yields CDR1 MGHRA and CDR2 YSYEKL. The CDR3 extends over 15 amino acids. J gave up 3 bases and V 8 bases, and 5 bases lay outside the gene matches. CDR3 in amino acids: CASRRDRGSNEKLFF. The CDR3 DNA reads as TGCGCCAGCCGCCGGGACAGGGGGTCTAATGAAAAACTGTTTTTT.

V usage is TRBV9 and J usage is TRBJ1-2; a weak D match, TRBD1 (5 bases). Trimming took 4 bases from V and 5 from J, leaving 15 bases between them. This CDR3 region has 14 residues. The V gene's germline CDR1 is SGDLS and CDR2 YYNGEE. The CDR3 spells CASSPRWGVYGYTF. CDR3 nucleotide sequence: TGTGCCAGCAGCCCTCGGTGGGGCGTGTATGGCTACACCTTC.

The chain couples TRBV7-2 to TRBJ2-3; D ambiguous. Germline-derived CDR1 and CDR2 are SGHTA and FQGNSA. Between the trimmed V and J ends, which lost 2 bases and 2 bases, there was a span of 17 bases. The CDR3 length is 17 residues. CDR3 in DNA: TGTGCCAGCAGCTTAAAACCTCCGGTAGTCCCCACAGATACGCAGTATTTT. This codes for CASSLKPPVVPTDTQYF.

This clonotype appeared a few times. The V and J genes are TRBV5-5 and TRBJ2-7; D is possibly TRBD1 (6 bases). The CDR3 extends over 15 amino acids. Germline lookup yields CDR1 SGHKS and CDR2 YYEKEE (reference sequence). Between the trimmed V and J ends, which lost 3 bases and 7 bases, there was a span of 20 bases. CDR3 in DNA: TGTGCCAGCAGCTCCACCGGGACATCCGCTCGGGAGCAGTACTTC. This encodes CASSSTGTSAREQYF.

This chain links TRBV7-2 with TRBJ2-1, with no clear D. Germline CDR1 reads SGHTA; CDR2 reads FQGNSA. The CDR3 spans 13 residues. V lost 5 bases to trimming and J lost 6 bases, with 11 bases between them. CDR3 protein: CASSLDFLNEQFF. The CDR3 DNA reads TGTGCCAGCAGCCTTGACTTCCTCAATGAGCAGTTCTTC.

CDR3 bases: TGTGCCAGCAGTAAGCCACCACGGCCCACCCGTTCCTATGGCTACACCTTC. This gives the protein CASSKPPRPTRSYGYTF. The chain combines TRBV6-2 or TRBV6-3 with TRBJ1-2; D gene uncertain. Trimming left V 5 bases short and J 4 bases short, with 23 bases between. This CDR3 has 17 residues. The germline gives CDR1 MNHEY, CDR2 SVGEGT.

Ten or more counts support this clonotype. J is TRBJ1-3 and V is TRBV5-1, with 7 nucleotides matching TRBD1. The V gene end was trimmed by 6 bases and the J gene end by 9 bases; junction bases not matched to a gene: 12. This CDR3 comprises 14 residues. CDR1 SGHRS and CDR2 YFSETQ come from the germline V gene. The CDR3 loop reads CASTPGTAEGTIYF. The CDR3 coding sequence is TGCGCCAGCACGCCTGGGACAGCCGAGGGCACCATATATTTT.

This clonotype has more than one count but fewer than ten. The V call is TRBV24-1, the J call TRBJ1-1; maybe TRBD1 (5 bases). Per germline, CDR1 KGHDR and CDR2 SFDVKD. V was cut by 2 bases and J by 12 bases, with 12 bases left in between. The CDR3 contains 12 residues. CDR3 amino acids: CATSDSTVGPFF. The CDR3 DNA is TGTGCCACCAGTGATTCGACAGTGGGACCTTTCTTT.

This clonotype was picked up a small number of times. The chain joins TRBV11-1 to TRBJ1-2, with TRBD1 matching over 9 bases. From germline, CDR1 is SGHAT and CDR2 FQDESV (reference sequence). V lost 4 bases, J lost 7 bases, and 10 bases stayed unmatched. This CDR3 contains 15 residues. As DNA, the CDR3 is TGTGCCAGCAGCTATACCGGGACAGGGTGGAGTGGCTACACCTTC. This translates into CASSYTGTGWSGYTF.

The chain joins TRBV20-1 to TRBJ1-1; D gene unclear. The CDR3 length is 11 residues. Germline loops: CDR1 DFQATT, CDR2 SNEGSKA (reference sequence). Trimming removed 3 bases at V and 0 bases at J, with 2 bases between. In nucleotides, the CDR3 is TGCAGTGCTAGCATGAACACTGAAGCTTTCTTT. As protein: CSASMNTEAFF.

The rearrangement uses TRBV13 and TRBJ2-5; D is unresolved. Per the germline V gene, CDR1 is PRHDT and CDR2 is FYEKMQ (reference sequence). Trimming left V 0 bases short and J 2 bases short, with 10 bases between. The CDR3 extends over 15 amino acids. Here the CDR3 reads CASSLGGMGQETQYF. The CDR3 coding sequence is TGTGCCAGCAGCTTAGGGGGGATGGGTCAAGAGACCCAGTACTTC. Looking up the rest from reference TRBV13 and TRBJ2-5 gives the full variable domain: AAGVIQSPRHLIKEKRETATLKCYPIPRHDTVYWYQQGPGQDPQFLISFYEKMQSDKGSIPDRFSAQQFSDYHSELNMSSLELGDSALYFCASSLGGMGQETQYFGPGTRLLVL.

This clonotype came up a few times. The chain couples TRBV3-1 to TRBJ1-1, with no clear D. Per germline, CDR1 LGHDT and CDR2 YNNKEL (reference sequence). The CDR3 consists of 13 residues. Trimming pared 9 bases from V and 1 base from J, leaving 12 bases between. The CDR3 is CASSTASNTEAFF. The CDR3 nucleotides are TGTGCCAGTTCTACAGCCTCGAACACTGAAGCTTTCTTT. Together with reference TRBV3-1 and TRBJ1-1, the CDR3 gives the full variable domain: DTAVSQTPKYLVTQMGNDKSIKCEQNLGHDTMYWYKQDSKKFLKIMFSYNNKELIINETVPNRFSPKSPDKAHLNLHINSLELGDSAVYFCASSTASNTEAFFGQGTRLTVV.

Only a few counts were recorded for this clonotype. The gene calls are TRBV12-3 or TRBV12-4 and TRBJ1-2; D is uncertain. V shed 0 bases and J shed 10 bases, with 9 bases lying between them. The CDR3 contains 12 residues. This chain's CDR3 is CASSLALEAYTF. The CDR3 bases are TGTGCCAGCAGTTTAGCGCTCGAGGCCTACACCTTC.

The chain is built from TRBV7-2 and TRBJ2-1; 12 bases fit TRBD2. With 5 bases clipped from V and 4 bases from J, the junction kept 18 bases outside the gene matches. The CDR3 has 20 amino acids. Germline CDR1 reads SGHTA; CDR2 reads FQGNSA. The CDR3 sequence: CASSPRGKLTSGGLYNEQFF. The CDR3 DNA reads TGTGCCAGCAGCCCGAGAGGGAAGTTGACTAGCGGGGGCCTGTACAATGAGCAGTTCTTC.

This clonotype was seen a few times. The chain joins TRBV9 to TRBJ2-7; the D is unclear. The CDR3 length is 14 residues. Germline V CDR1 and CDR2: SGDLS, YYNGEE. Trimming removed 3 bases at V and 0 bases at J, with 10 bases between. The chain's CDR3 is CASSASGRSYEQYF. The CDR3, as DNA: TGTGCCAGCAGCGCATCGGGTCGCTCCTACGAGCAGTACTTC.

In this sample, this clonotype turned up a few times. The gene calls are TRBV7-2 and TRBJ2-3; D remains unclear. The CDR3 is made up of 15 amino acids. Germline assignment: CDR1 SGHTA and CDR2 FQGNSA. The germline V and J ends were trimmed by 1 base and 1 base, with 9 bases remaining between them. CDR3: CASSLEQAGTDTQYF. The DNA of the CDR3 is TGTGCCAGCAGCTTAGAGCAGGCGGGCACAGATACGCAGTATTTT.

This sequence joins TRBV20-1 and TRBJ1-6; no clear D gene. V was clipped by 3 bases and J by 0 bases, with 9 bases between them. This CDR3 is built from 15 residues. CDR1 and CDR2 (germline): DFQATT, SNEGSKA (reference sequence). CDR3 protein: CSARTGGSYNSPLHF. CDR3 DNA: TGCAGTGCTAGGACGGGAGGCTCCTATAATTCACCCCTCCACTTT.

This clonotype was counted only a few times. This sequence joins TRBV7-9 and TRBJ1-1, with TRBD1 matching 11 bases. Per the germline V gene, CDR1 is SEHNR and CDR2 is FQNEAQ (reference sequence). V shed 5 bases and J 4 bases; nucleotides not matched to a gene: 6. The CDR3 runs 15 residues. The CDR3 loop reads CASSQPGQGGTEAFF. In DNA, the CDR3 is TGTGCCAGCAGCCAGCCGGGACAGGGGGGCACTGAAGCTTTCTTT.

This clonotype appeared a few times. V and J are TRBV7-2 and TRBJ2-2; 12 nucleotides line up with TRBD2. The V segment lost 5 bases and the J segment 0 bases; nucleotides outside the gene matches: 7. Germline values: CDR1 SGHTA, CDR2 FQGNSA. CDR3 length equals 18 residues. The CDR3 spells CASSPTLAGGANTGELFF. DNA for the CDR3: TGTGCCAGCAGCCCGACGCTAGCGGGGGGGGCGAACACCGGGGAGCTGTTTTTT. The full variable domain, its missing parts supplied by reference TRBV7-2 and TRBJ2-2, is GAGVSQSPSNKVTEKGKDVELRCDPISGHTALYWYRQSLGQGLEFLIYFQGNSAPDKSGLPSDRFSAERTGGSVSTLTIQRTQQEDSAVYLCASSPTLAGGANTGELFFGEGSRLTVL.

This clonotype was seen a handful of times. This chain links TRBV5-1 with TRBJ2-1; D gene unclear. The germline CDR1 and CDR2 sequences are SGHRS and YFSETQ. Between the trimmed V and J ends, which lost 5 bases and 5 bases, there was a span of 8 bases. The CDR3 sequence is 12 residues long. CDR3 residues: CASRVENNEQFF. The DNA for the CDR3 is TGCGCCAGCAGGGTAGAGAACAATGAGCAGTTCTTC.

This clonotype was recorded many times. J is TRBJ1-1 and V is TRBV6-6; the D gene is possibly TRBD1 (5 bases). This CDR3 region has 15 residues. Trimming shortened V by 5 bases and J by 0 bases, and 13 bases separated the two germline ends. From germline, CDR1 is MNHNY and CDR2 SVGAGI (reference sequence). The CDR3 here is CASSRDGSMNTEAFF. For the CDR3, the DNA is TGTGCCAGCAGTAGGGACGGGTCAATGAACACTGAAGCTTTCTTT.

The sample holds many counts of this clonotype. This chain uses TRBV7-8 with TRBJ2-4; D might be TRBD1 (5 bases). This CDR3 is built from 14 residues. The germline V gene encodes CDR1 SGHVS and CDR2 FQNEAQ. V was cut by 1 base and J by 7 bases, with 11 bases left in between. The CDR3 DNA follows: TGTGCCAGCAGCTTAGTGGCAAGACAGAACATTCAGTACTTC. This encodes CASSLVARQNIQYF.

This clonotype has only a few counts. CDR3 bases: TGCAGTGCTAGTAGCGGGGCCCCCTACAATGAGCAGTTCTTC. It yields the protein CSASSGAPYNEQFF. This chain joins TRBV20-1 and TRBJ2-1; TRBD2 aligns across 8 bases. CDR1 and CDR2 from the germline V gene are DFQATT and SNEGSKA (reference sequence). This CDR3 comprises 14 residues. V gave up 3 bases and J gave up 2 bases; unmatched junction bases: 3.

This clonotype was counted a few times. The V gene is TRBV29-1, the J gene TRBJ2-3; a possible D gene is TRBD1 (6 bases). CDR1 and CDR2 (germline): SQVTM, ANQGSEA. The CDR3 contains 12 residues. V lost 3 bases and J 6 bases, leaving 10 bases between the germline ends. The CDR3 spells CSVDQGRDTQYF. The CDR3, as DNA: TGCAGCGTTGACCAGGGGCGGGATACGCAGTATTTT.

As DNA, the CDR3 is TGTGCCAGCAGCTGGGTCGGGGTCCAACAGCCCCAGCATTTT. Translation: CASSWVGVQQPQHF. The chain joins TRBV7-2 to TRBJ1-5; D is undetermined. V shed 4 bases and J shed 7 bases, with 14 bases lying between them. The CDR3 has 14 residues. Germline loops: CDR1 SGHTA, CDR2 FQGNSA.

This clonotype has a handful of counts. This CDR3 reads CASSLAQLSTDTQYF. The CDR3, as DNA: TGCGCCAGCAGCTTGGCACAGCTAAGCACAGATACGCAGTATTTT. The V and J genes are TRBV5-1 and TRBJ2-3; no reliable D call. The CDR3 consists of 15 residues. Looked up from germline, CDR1 is SGHRS and CDR2 is YFSETQ. Deletions cut 0 bases from V and 0 bases from J, with 8 bases between.

This clonotype was detected a few times. The V call is TRBV27, the J call TRBJ2-7; D unresolved. Germline-derived CDR1 and CDR2 are MNHEY and SMNVEV (reference sequence). V gave up 2 bases and J gave up 4 bases, with 12 bases separating them. The CDR3 is 14 residues long. The CDR3 coding sequence is TGTGCCAGCAGTTTAGGGATCGGAGCTTACGAGCAGTACGTC. Its translation is CASSLGIGAYEQYV.